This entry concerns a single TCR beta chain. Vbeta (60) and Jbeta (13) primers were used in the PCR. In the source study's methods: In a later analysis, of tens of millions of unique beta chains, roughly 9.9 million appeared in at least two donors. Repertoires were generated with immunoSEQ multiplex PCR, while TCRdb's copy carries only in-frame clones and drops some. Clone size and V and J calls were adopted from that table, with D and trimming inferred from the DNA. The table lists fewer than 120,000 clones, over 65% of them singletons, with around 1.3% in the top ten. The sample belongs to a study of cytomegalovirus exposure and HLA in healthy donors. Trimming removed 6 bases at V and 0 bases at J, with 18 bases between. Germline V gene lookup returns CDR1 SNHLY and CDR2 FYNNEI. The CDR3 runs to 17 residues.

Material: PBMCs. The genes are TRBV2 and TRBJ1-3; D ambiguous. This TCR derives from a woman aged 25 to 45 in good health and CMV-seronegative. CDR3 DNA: TGTGCCAGCAGGGGGAGATCGGCAGTGCACTCTGGAAACACCATATATTTT. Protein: CASRGRSAVHSGNTIYF.